The 24 T cell receptor beta chains below all came from one sample that was sequenced in a study of shared clonotypes between healthy human individuals (dated by TCRdb to about 2020). Library preparation used the immunoSEQ multiplex PCR assay. TCRdb re-hosts the immuneACCESS table, in-frame sequences only. Its copies lack some clones; in the studies checked, an unresolved V gene accounts for under half of them, and the cause for the rest is not known. This sample has roughly 1 million clones in its table, and 75% of those were observed once. The ten largest make up approximately 1.5% of the sample. Source material: memory CD4+ T cells sorted from blood. The cell subset or site label corresponds to: CD45RA-negative fraction. These receptor sequences come from a man younger than 35 in good health.

J is TRBJ2-5 and V is TRBV5-1; tentatively, D is TRBD2 (6 bases). Germline loops: CDR1 SGHRS, CDR2 YFSETQ. This CDR3 has 14 residues. V was pared by 0 bases and J by 3 bases, with 9 bases between. Here the CDR3 DNA reads TGCGCCAGCAGCTTGGCGGGGGTGAAAGAGACCCAGTACTTC. Translated, it gives CASSLAGVKETQYF.

V usage is TRBV30 and J usage is TRBJ1-4; tentative D call: TRBD1 (6 bases). V dropped 0 bases and J dropped 8 bases, with 13 bases sitting between them. Per the germline V gene, CDR1 is GTSNPN and CDR2 is SVGIG (reference sequence). The CDR3 has 14 amino acids. The CDR3 here is CAWSVLGGREKLFF. In DNA form, the CDR3 reads TGTGCCTGGAGTGTACTAGGGGGTCGGGAAAAACTGTTTTTT.

The V call is TRBV30, the J call TRBJ2-1; 7 bases match TRBD2. The CDR3 consists of 15 residues. Germline V gene sequence: CDR1 GTSNPN, CDR2 SVGIG (reference sequence). The trim removed 7 bases at V and 2 bases at J, leaving 11 bases unmatched. The CDR3 DNA follows: TGTGCCTTGGGCCATGCGGGAGTAGCCTACAATGAGCAGTTCTTC. Amino acid sequence: CALGHAGVAYNEQFF.

The chain couples TRBV29-1 to TRBJ2-5, with D maybe TRBD1 (5 bases). The better agreement between TRBJ2-7 and the DNA end casts doubt on the J call. CDR1 and CDR2 from the germline V gene are SQVTM and ANQGSEA. The CDR3 is made up of 13 amino acids. The CDR3 DNA is TGCAGCGTTGTTAGGGGTTCAGTCCACGAGCAGTACTTC. It translates to CSVVRGSVHEQYF.

The chain employs TRBV7-2 and TRBJ2-7; 8 bases fit TRBD2. The germline V gene encodes CDR1 SGHTA and CDR2 FQGNSA. The CDR3 spans 16 residues. The V gene end was trimmed by 1 base and the J gene end by 4 bases; junction bases not matched to a gene: 9. CDR3 protein: CASSLVEAGGLYEQYF. DNA of the CDR3: TGTGCCAGCAGCTTAGTTGAGGCGGGGGGCCTTTACGAGCAGTACTTC. Based on the CDR3 plus reference TRBV7-2 and TRBJ2-7, the full variable domain is GAGVSQSPSNKVTEKGKDVELRCDPISGHTALYWYRQSLGQGLEFLIYFQGNSAPDKSGLPSDRFSAERTGGSVSTLTIQRTQQEDSAVYLCASSLVEAGGLYEQYFGPGTRLTVT.

This sequence joins TRBV6-1 and TRBJ2-3; D unresolved. Germline V CDR1 and CDR2: MNHNS, SASEGT. The V end lost 2 bases, the J end lost 5 bases, and 11 bases lay between the germline ends. The CDR3 extends over 14 amino acids. The CDR3 DNA sequence: TGTGCCAGCAGTGAATCCTCCTCGGGAGATACGCAGTATTTT. It yields the protein CASSESSSGDTQYF.

The V gene is TRBV27, the J gene TRBJ2-4; D is unresolved. The CDR3 has 11 amino acids. V lost 8 bases to trimming and J lost 3 bases, with 5 bases between them. Germline lookup yields CDR1 MNHEY and CDR2 SMNVEV (reference sequence). The CDR3 DNA reads as TGTGCCAGCGGAGTCAAAAACATTCAGTACTTC. It yields the protein CASGVKNIQYF.

The chain uses TRBV2 and TRBJ2-7; TRBD2 agrees at 11 bases. Germline V gene data show CDR1 as SNHLY and CDR2 as FYNNEI. CDR3 length: 18 residues. V shed 6 bases and J 3 bases; nucleotides not matched to a gene: 16. The CDR3 bases are TGTGCCAGCAGGGCAGCGGTAGCGGGAGGGACCCCTAACTACGAGCAGTACTTC. It specifies CASRAAVAGGTPNYEQYF. The full variable domain, in which reference TRBV2 and TRBJ2-7 provide the parts outside the CDR3, is EPEVTQTPSHQVTQMGQEVILRCVPISNHLYFYWYRQILGQKVEFLVSFYNNEISEKSEIFDDQFSVERPDGSNFTLKIRSTKLEDSAMYFCASRAAVAGGTPNYEQYFGPGTRLTVT.

The chain is built from TRBV6-1 and TRBJ1-5, with D unclear. The CDR3 sequence is 15 residues long. V shed 6 bases and J shed 0 bases, with 12 bases lying between them. Germline values: CDR1 MNHNS, CDR2 SASEGT. CDR3 in amino acids: CASRWGSYSNQPQHF. In nucleotides, the CDR3 is TGTGCCAGCAGATGGGGTTCTTATAGCAATCAGCCCCAGCATTTT.

The V call is TRBV9, the J call TRBJ1-5, with D tentatively TRBD1 (5 bases). V lost 2 bases and J 3 bases, leaving 9 bases between the germline ends. This CDR3 is built from 14 residues. Germline V lookup: CDR1 SGDLS, CDR2 YYNGEE. The CDR3 sequence is CASSVSGNNQPQHF. For the CDR3, the DNA is TGTGCCAGCAGCGTCTCAGGGAACAATCAGCCCCAGCATTTT.

In its sample, this clone was seen a few times. V and J are TRBV5-1 and TRBJ2-5; tentative D call: TRBD1 (6 bases). Germline V gives CDR1 SGHRS, CDR2 YFSETQ. Trimming left V 0 bases short and J 2 bases short, with 11 bases between. The CDR3 extends over 15 amino acids. CDR3 DNA: TGCGCCAGCAGCTTGGACAGGGTAGGGCAAGAGACCCAGTACTTC. It codes for CASSLDRVGQETQYF.

This chain uses TRBV4-3 with TRBJ2-7; TRBD1 matches at 7 bases. The CDR3 has 15 residues. V trimming: 4 bases; J trimming: 2 bases; junction bases outside the gene matches: 8. Germline V gene sequence: CDR1 LGHNA, CDR2 YSLEER. CDR3 amino acids: CASSRRGQPPYEQYF. CDR3 DNA: TGCGCCAGCAGCCGCCGGGGACAGCCGCCCTACGAGCAGTACTTC.

The gene calls are TRBV9 and TRBJ1-3, with D tentatively TRBD1 (5 bases). The germline gives CDR1 SGDLS, CDR2 YYNGEE. CDR3 length equals 12 residues. The V gene lost 6 bases and the J gene lost 7 bases, with 11 bases spanning the gap. The CDR3 protein is CASTQPGNTIYF. CDR3 sequence (DNA): TGTGCCAGCACTCAACCAGGGAACACCATATATTTT. The variable domain in full, completed from reference TRBV9 and TRBJ1-3, reads DSGVTQTPKHLITATGQRVTLRCSPRSGDLSVYWYQQSLDQGLQFLIQYYNGEERAKGNILERFSAQQFPDLHSELNLSSLELGDSALYFCASTQPGNTIYFGEGSWLTVV.

The chain is built from TRBV4-1 and TRBJ2-7; D might be TRBD2 (7 bases). V gave up 1 base and J gave up 2 bases, with 15 bases separating them. Germline loops: CDR1 MGHRA, CDR2 YSYEKL. CDR3 length equals 16 residues. The CDR3 region has the DNA TGCGCCAGCAGCCAAGGACAGGAGCGGGGTGCCTACGAGCAGTACTTC. It specifies CASSQGQERGAYEQYF.

The chain employs TRBV5-4 and TRBJ2-3; D might be TRBD2 (6 bases). Trimming took 2 bases from V and 5 from J, leaving 24 bases between them. Germline V gene data show CDR1 as SGHNT and CDR2 as YYREEE (reference sequence). This CDR3 has 18 amino acids. The CDR3 bases are TGTGCCAGCAGCTTCGGCGGAGTGGGGACTCCGAGAGTAGATACGCAGTATTTT. Its translation: CASSFGGVGTPRVDTQYF.

In this sample, this clone turned up many times. The chain couples TRBV7-9 to TRBJ1-6, with TRBD1 as a possible D gene (6 bases). Germline values: CDR1 SEHNR, CDR2 FQNEAQ (reference sequence). V was pared by 4 bases and J by 5 bases, with 12 bases between. The CDR3 covers 15 residues. The CDR3: CASSSGGGDNSPLHF. CDR3 sequence (DNA): TGTGCCAGCAGCTCCGGCGGGGGCGATAATTCACCCCTCCACTTT. Full variable domain (outside the CDR3, taken from reference TRBV7-9 and TRBJ1-6): DTGVSQNPRHKITKRGQNVTFRCDPISEHNRLYWYRQTLGQGPEFLTYFQNEAQLEKSRLLSDRFSAERPKGSFSTLEIQRTEQGDSAMYLCASSSGGGDNSPLHFGNGTRLTVT.

This clone was seen repeatedly, ten times or more. V and J are TRBV4-1 and TRBJ2-2; 8 nucleotides line up with TRBD1. The CDR3 is 14 amino acids. Per germline, CDR1 MGHRA and CDR2 YSYEKL. Unmatched junction bases numbered 2, after V lost 4 bases and J lost 4 bases. The CDR3 spells CASSLGQGTGELFF. The CDR3 bases are TGCGCCAGCAGCCTCGGACAGGGCACCGGGGAGCTGTTTTTT.

This clone was counted once. The chain links TRBV19 to TRBJ1-4; D uncertain. Germline-derived CDR1 and CDR2 are LNHDA and SQIVND (reference sequence). The ends were cut back, 5 bases at V and 0 bases at J, with 13 bases in the middle. CDR3 length: 16 residues. The CDR3 region is CASSLDGQTTNEKLFF. The CDR3 DNA is TGTGCCAGTAGTTTGGACGGCCAGACAACTAATGAAAAACTGTTTTTT.

As for this clone: Other DNA sequences in the sample encode the same CDR3. This rearrangement joins TRBV5-1 to TRBJ1-2, with no clear D. Germline assignment: CDR1 SGHRS and CDR2 YFSETQ. V gave up 1 base and J gave up 3 bases, with 4 bases separating them. The CDR3 covers 12 residues. CDR3 residues: CASSLTDYGYTF. The CDR3 DNA reads as TGCGCCAGCAGCTTGACGGACTATGGCTACACCTTC.

The genes are TRBV9 and TRBJ2-3, with 8 bases that match TRBD2. The CDR3 is 16 residues long. The V segment lost 4 bases and the J segment 5 bases; nucleotides outside the gene matches: 12. In germline, CDR1 is SGDLS, CDR2 YYNGEE. CDR3 region: CASSQTGTRSLDTQYF. DNA for the CDR3: TGTGCCAGCAGCCAGACCGGGACTAGAAGCTTAGATACGCAGTATTTT.

The rearrangement links TRBV11-1 to TRBJ2-2; 8 bases are a match to TRBD1. This CDR3 contains 17 residues. Germline CDR1 SGHAT, CDR2 FQDESV (reference sequence). V gave up 6 bases and J gave up 9 bases; unmatched junction bases: 18. CDR3 coding DNA: TGTGCCAGCAGGGCCGCGACAGGGGCCTCAATACACCGGGAGCTGTTTTTT. Amino acid sequence: CASRAATGASIHRELFF.

The V gene is TRBV5-1, the J gene TRBJ2-5; 9 nucleotides agree with TRBD1. Germline V gene data show CDR1 as SGHRS and CDR2 as YFSETQ. J gave up 5 bases and V 4 bases, and 9 bases lay outside the gene matches. The CDR3 runs to 15 residues. The CDR3 DNA is TGCGCCAGCAGCCCCCAGCCGACAGGGGGGGAGACCCAGTACTTC. This codes for CASSPQPTGGETQYF.

The rearrangement joins TRBV10-3 to TRBJ2-7; 10 nucleotides line up with TRBD1. Germline values: CDR1 ENHRY, CDR2 SYGVKD. CDR3 size: 16 residues. The V segment lost 0 bases and the J segment 4 bases; nucleotides outside the gene matches: 6. CDR3 loop: CAISESRTGGKYEQYF. The CDR3, as DNA: TGTGCCATCAGTGAGTCCCGGACAGGGGGAAAATACGAGCAGTACTTC.

V gene TRBV6-1 combines with J gene TRBJ1-2; D unclear. The CDR3 loop spans 15 amino acids. Trimming shortened V by 3 bases and J by 8 bases, and 19 bases separated the two germline ends. CDR1 and CDR2 (germline): MNHNS, SASEGT. Here the CDR3 DNA reads TGTGCCAGCAGTGACTCGGGAACCTCAGCTGGCGGCTACACCTTC. Protein sequence: CASSDSGTSAGGYTF.